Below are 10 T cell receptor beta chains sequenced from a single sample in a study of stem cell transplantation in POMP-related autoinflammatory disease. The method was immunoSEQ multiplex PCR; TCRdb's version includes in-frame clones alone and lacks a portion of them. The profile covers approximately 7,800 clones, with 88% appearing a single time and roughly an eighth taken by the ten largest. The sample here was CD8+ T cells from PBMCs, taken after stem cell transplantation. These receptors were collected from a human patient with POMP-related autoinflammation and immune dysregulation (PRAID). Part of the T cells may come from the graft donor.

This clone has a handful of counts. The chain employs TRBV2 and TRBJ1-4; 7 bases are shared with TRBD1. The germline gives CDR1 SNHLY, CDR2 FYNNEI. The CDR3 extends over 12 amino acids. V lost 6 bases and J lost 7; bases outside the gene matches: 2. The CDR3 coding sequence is TGTGCCAGCAGCGGGGACAGTGAAAAACTGTTTTTT. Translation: CASSGDSEKLFF.

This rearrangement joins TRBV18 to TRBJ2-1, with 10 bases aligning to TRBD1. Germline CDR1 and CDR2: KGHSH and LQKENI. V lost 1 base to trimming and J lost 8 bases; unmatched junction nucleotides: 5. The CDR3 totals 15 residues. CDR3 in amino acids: CASSPQGQGIDEQFF. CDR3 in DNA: TGTGCCAGCTCACCACAGGGACAGGGGATAGATGAGCAGTTCTTC.

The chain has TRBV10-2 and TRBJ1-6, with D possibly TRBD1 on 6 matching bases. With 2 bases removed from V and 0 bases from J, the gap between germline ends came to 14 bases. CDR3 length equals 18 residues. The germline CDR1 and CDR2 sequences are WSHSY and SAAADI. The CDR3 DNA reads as TGCGCCAGCAGTGAGCCCGACAGGTACTCCTCCTATAATTCACCCCTCCACTTT. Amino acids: CASSEPDRYSSYNSPLHF.

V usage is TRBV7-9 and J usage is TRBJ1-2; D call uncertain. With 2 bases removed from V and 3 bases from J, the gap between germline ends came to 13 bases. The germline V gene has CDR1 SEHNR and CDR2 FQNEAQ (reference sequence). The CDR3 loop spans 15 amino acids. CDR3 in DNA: TGTGCCAGCAGCTTATCTTTCCTATCGCACTATGGCTACACCTTC. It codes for CASSLSFLSHYGYTF.

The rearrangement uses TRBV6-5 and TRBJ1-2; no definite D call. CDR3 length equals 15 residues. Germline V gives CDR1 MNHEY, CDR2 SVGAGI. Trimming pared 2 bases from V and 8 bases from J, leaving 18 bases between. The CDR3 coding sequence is TGTGCCAGCAGTTACGGATCTTCCTCGGCTGGCGGCTACACCTTC. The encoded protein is CASSYGSSSAGGYTF.

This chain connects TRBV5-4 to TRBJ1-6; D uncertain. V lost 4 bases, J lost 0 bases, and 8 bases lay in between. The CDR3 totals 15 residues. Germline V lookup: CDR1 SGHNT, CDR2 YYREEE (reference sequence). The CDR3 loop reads CASSPSPSYNSPLHF. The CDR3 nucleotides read TGTGCCAGCAGCCCTTCCCCCTCCTATAATTCACCCCTCCACTTT.

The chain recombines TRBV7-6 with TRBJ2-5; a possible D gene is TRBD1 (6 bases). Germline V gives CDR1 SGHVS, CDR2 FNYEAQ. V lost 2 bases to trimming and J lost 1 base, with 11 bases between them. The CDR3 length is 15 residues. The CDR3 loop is CASSLYAGAQETQYF. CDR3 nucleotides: TGTGCCAGCAGCTTATACGCAGGGGCCCAAGAGACCCAGTACTTC. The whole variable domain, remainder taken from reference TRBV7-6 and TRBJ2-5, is GAGVSQSPRYKVTKRGQDVALRCDPISGHVSLYWYRQALGQGPEFLTYFNYEAQQDKSGLPNDRFSAERPEGSISTLTIQRTEQRDSAMYRCASSLYAGAQETQYFGPGTRLLVL.

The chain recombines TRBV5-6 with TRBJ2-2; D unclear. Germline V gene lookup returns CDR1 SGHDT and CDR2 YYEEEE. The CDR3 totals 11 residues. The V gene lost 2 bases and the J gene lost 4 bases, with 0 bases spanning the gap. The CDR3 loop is CASSFTGELFF. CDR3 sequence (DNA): TGTGCCAGCAGCTTCACCGGGGAGCTGTTTTTT.

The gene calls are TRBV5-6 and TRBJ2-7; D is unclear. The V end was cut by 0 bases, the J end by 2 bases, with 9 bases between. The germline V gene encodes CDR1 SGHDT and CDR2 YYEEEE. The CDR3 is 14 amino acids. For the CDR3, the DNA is TGTGCCAGCAGCTTGGGCTGGGGTGCCTACGAGCAGTACTTC. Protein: CASSLGWGAYEQYF.

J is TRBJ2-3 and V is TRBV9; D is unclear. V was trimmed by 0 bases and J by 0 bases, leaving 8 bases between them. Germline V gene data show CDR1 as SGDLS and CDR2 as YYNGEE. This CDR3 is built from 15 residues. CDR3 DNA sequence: TGTGCCAGCAGCGTAGCTGAGATTAGCACAGATACGCAGTATTTT. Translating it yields CASSVAEISTDTQYF.